The present T cell receptor beta chain was sequenced within a study of long-term antiretroviral therapy in people with HIV. Version v3.0 of the immunoSEQ assay ran at survey level. Profiling relied on immunoSEQ multiplex PCR, and the TCRdb table lists in-frame clones only, not all of them. Counted here are about 22,000 clones, roughly 76% occurring once; the ten biggest clones make up approximately 12%. Without exception, participants with HIV were treated in the United States. A note on this clone: Its matching antigen is unknown.

Study conclusions and caveats: Upon ART, diversity increased but remained lower than transplant donor controls. Dominating the repertoire at all time points were the clones that expanded before ART.

The receptor was isolated from a woman between 40 and 55 years old with HIV. Here the sequenced sample was unsorted PBMCs, taken 1.7 to 1.8 years before starting antiretroviral therapy.

The CDR3 nucleotides read TGTGCCAGCAGCCAAGAGTTCGGCACAGATACGCAGTATTTT. It codes for CASSQEFGTDTQYF. This chain joins TRBV4-2 and TRBJ2-3; D not resolved. The germline CDR1 and CDR2 sequences are LGHNA and YNFKEQ. Between the trimmed V and J ends, which lost 0 bases and 1 base, there was a span of 5 bases. CDR3 length: 14 residues.